The 15 T cell receptor beta chains in this list originate from one sample, sequenced in a study of lymphopenia after photon versus proton radiotherapy. Method: immunoSEQ multiplex PCR; TCRdb's copy keeps in-frame clones and lacks some. The data hold fewer than 30,000 clones, with roughly 90% observed a single time. The sequencing used peripheral blood, collected from a patient treated with photon-based radiotherapy. The receptor set was obtained from a woman aged 45-59 years with cholangiocarcinoma.

V gene TRBV7-2 combines with J gene TRBJ1-1; tentative D call: TRBD1 (6 bases). The CDR3 contains 13 residues. Germline V lookup: CDR1 SGHTA, CDR2 FQGNSA. V was pared by 7 bases and J by 8 bases, with 17 bases between. This CDR3 reads CASTPRGAREAFF. Here the CDR3 DNA reads TGTGCCAGCACCCCTCGGGGGGCCAGAGAAGCTTTCTTT. Full variable domain (rest looked up from reference TRBV7-2 and TRBJ1-1): GAGVSQSPSNKVTEKGKDVELRCDPISGHTALYWYRQSLGQGLEFLIYFQGNSAPDKSGLPSDRFSAERTGGSVSTLTIQRTQQEDSAVYLCASTPRGAREAFFGQGTRLTVV.

The genes are TRBV19 and TRBJ2-2; D may correspond to TRBD1 or TRBD2 (5 bases each). The CDR3 runs 16 residues. Per the germline V gene, CDR1 is LNHDA and CDR2 is SQIVND (reference sequence). The V end was cut by 3 bases, the J end by 0 bases, with 11 bases between. CDR3 coding DNA: TGTGCCAGTAGTATTGGTGTGGGGGCGAACACCGGGGAGCTGTTTTTT. The encoded protein is CASSIGVGANTGELFF.

The rearrangement links TRBV13 to TRBJ1-1; TRBD1 matches at 7 bases. CDR1 and CDR2 from the germline V gene are PRHDT and FYEKMQ (reference sequence). V shed 0 bases and J 0 bases; nucleotides not matched to a gene: 4. This CDR3 spans 16 amino acids. This CDR3 reads CASSLGPDRVNTEAFF. As DNA, the CDR3 is TGTGCCAGCAGCTTAGGCCCCGACAGGGTGAACACTGAAGCTTTCTTT.

The chain recombines TRBV9 with TRBJ2-7; no firm D call. Trimming pared 0 bases from V and 2 bases from J, leaving 9 bases between. This CDR3 is built from 14 residues. The germline V gene has CDR1 SGDLS and CDR2 YYNGEE. For the CDR3, the DNA is TGTGCCAGCAGCGTAGCAGCTACGGCCTACGAGCAGTACTTC. Its protein product is CASSVAATAYEQYF.

The chain has TRBV11-2 and TRBJ2-7; no definite D call. CDR1 SGHAT and CDR2 FQNNGV come from the germline V gene. V gave up 1 base and J gave up 4 bases, with 14 bases separating them. This CDR3 contains 15 residues. CDR3 protein: CASSLGRNGKYEQYF. The CDR3 DNA sequence: TGTGCCAGCAGCTTAGGCAGGAACGGAAAATACGAGCAGTACTTC.

CDR3 region: CASSQSGADSADSGANVLTF. The CDR3 DNA sequence: TGCGCCAGCAGCCAGTCTGGGGCTGATAGCGCAGACTCTGGGGCCAACGTCCTGACTTTC. J is TRBJ2-6 and V is TRBV4-1; D assignment may be TRBD1 or TRBD2 (5 bases each). This CDR3 has 20 amino acids. Trimming pared 3 bases from V and 0 bases from J, leaving 21 bases between. Per the germline V gene, CDR1 is MGHRA and CDR2 is YSYEKL.

To note about this clone: The same CDR3 arises from other DNA sequences in this sample as well. This chain's CDR3 is CASSYPGREAFF. CDR3 bases: TGTGCCAGCAGTTACCCCGGGAGGGAAGCTTTCTTT. The chain employs TRBV6-5 and TRBJ1-1, with D uncertain. This CDR3 has 12 residues. The germline gives CDR1 MNHEY, CDR2 SVGAGI. Between the trimmed V and J ends, which lost 2 bases and 8 bases, there was a span of 9 bases.

The chain has TRBV5-5 and TRBJ2-7; the D gene is possibly TRBD1 (5 bases). The V end was cut by 3 bases, the J end by 4 bases, with 8 bases between. This CDR3 region has 12 residues. The germline V gene encodes CDR1 SGHKS and CDR2 YYEKEE (reference sequence). The DNA for the CDR3 is TGTGCCAGCAGCTCCGACAGTTACGAGCAGTACTTC. Amino acids: CASSSDSYEQYF.

The chain is built from TRBV28 and TRBJ1-2; a possible D gene is TRBD1 (6 bases). Germline CDR1 reads MDHEN; CDR2 reads SYDVKM. The CDR3 is 12 residues long. With 8 bases removed from V and 7 bases from J, the gap between germline ends came to 14 bases. CDR3: CASLRGASGYTF. CDR3 nucleotides: TGTGCCAGCTTACGGGGGGCAAGTGGCTACACCTTC.

The rearrangement joins TRBV5-6 to TRBJ1-2; D not resolved. There are 14 residues in the CDR3. Germline CDR1 is SGHDT and CDR2 is YYEEEE. V was pared by 4 bases and J by 7 bases, with 17 bases between. The CDR3 region is CASSQLAVKGGYTF. The CDR3 region has the DNA TGTGCCAGCAGCCAGCTCGCCGTTAAGGGTGGCTACACCTTC.

The chain uses TRBV6-5 and TRBJ2-7; D possibly matches TRBD1 or TRBD2 (6 bases each). This CDR3 contains 13 residues. The germline CDR1 and CDR2 sequences are MNHEY and SVGAGI. V lost 7 bases and J 7 bases, leaving 17 bases between the germline ends. The CDR3 sequence: CASTWGARKEQYF. The CDR3 nucleotides read TGTGCCAGCACCTGGGGGGCGCGAAAAGAGCAGTACTTC.

This chain joins TRBV5-1 and TRBJ2-1; TRBD1 is a possible D gene (5 bases). There are 17 residues in the CDR3. V dropped 1 base and J dropped 7 bases, with 21 bases sitting between them. Germline-derived CDR1 and CDR2 are SGHRS and YFSETQ. CDR3 sequence: CASSLRRGQTPSNEQFF. CDR3 nucleotide sequence: TGCGCCAGCAGCTTGAGGAGAGGACAAACCCCCTCTAATGAGCAGTTCTTC. The full variable domain, rest sourced from reference TRBV5-1 and TRBJ2-1, is KAGVTQTPRYLIKTRGQQVTLSCSPISGHRSVSWYQQTPGQGLQFLFEYFSETQRNKGNFPGRFSGRQFSNSRSEMNVSTLELGDSALYLCASSLRRGQTPSNEQFFGPGTRLTVL.

The chain recombines TRBV5-4 with TRBJ2-7; D ambiguous. CDR1 is SGHNT and CDR2 is YYREEE in the germline V gene (reference sequence). Trimming pared 1 base from V and 2 bases from J, leaving 10 bases between. The CDR3 is made up of 14 amino acids. This chain's CDR3 is CASSLKQSTYEQYF. In DNA, the CDR3 is TGTGCCAGCAGCTTGAAACAGTCAACCTACGAGCAGTACTTC.

The chain is built from TRBV6-6 and TRBJ1-6; maybe TRBD1 (5 bases). Germline CDR1 is MNHNY and CDR2 is SVGAGI (reference sequence). With 8 bases removed from V and 8 bases from J, the gap between germline ends came to 19 bases. The CDR3 consists of 15 residues. Here the CDR3 DNA reads TGTGCCAGCCCCACGGGGGGGATGGGGTATTCACCCCTCCACTTT. It encodes CASPTGGMGYSPLHF.

The chain is built from TRBV19 and TRBJ1-2; perhaps TRBD1 as D (5 bases). CDR3 length: 13 amino acids. Trimming cost V 7 bases and J 5 bases, with 14 bases left between them. The germline V gene encodes CDR1 LNHDA and CDR2 SQIVND (reference sequence). CDR3 sequence: CASTSDIRYGYTF. The CDR3 DNA reads TGTGCCAGTACCTCGGACATTCGTTATGGCTACACCTTC.